These 21 T cell receptor beta chains came from one sample sequenced in a study of blood T cells in healthy people across ages. A second PCR, run for about 6 to 11 cycles, used a sample-barcoded 5' primer plus a J-beta primer mix. TCRdb used MiXCR to reprocess the 5' RACE reads, holding one entry per CDR3 protein. The sample shows about 1,400,000 distinct CDR3 sequences, 59% of them seen only once. Sequenced: blood. The receptor set was obtained from a man aged 18 to 30 in good health.

In nucleotides, the CDR3 is TGTGCCAGCAGTCTACTCGATTACAGCCCGAGGGAGACCCAGTACTTC. Translation: CASSLLDYSPRETQYF. The gene calls are TRBV27 and TRBJ2-5; D ambiguous. Germline V CDR1 and CDR2: MNHEY, SMNVEV (reference sequence). V lost 5 bases and J 5 bases, leaving 21 bases between the germline ends. This CDR3 has 16 amino acids.

V usage is TRBV4-1 and J usage is TRBJ1-1, with 8 bases fitting TRBD1. Losses at the gene ends were 4 bases for V and 8 bases for J; bases not matched to a gene: 12. The CDR3 contains 15 residues. The germline V gene has CDR1 MGHRA and CDR2 YSYEKL. The CDR3: CASSPSPGTGSEAFF. CDR3 coding DNA: TGCGCCAGCAGCCCAAGTCCCGGGACAGGATCGGAAGCTTTCTTT.

In this sample, this clonotype turned up a few times. This chain links TRBV27 with TRBJ1-6, with a weak D call TRBD1 (5 bases). CDR3 length: 14 residues. The V gene's germline CDR1 is MNHEY and CDR2 SMNVEV (reference sequence). V lost 3 bases to trimming and J lost 9 bases, with 12 bases between them. CDR3 amino acids: CASSFGAVSSPLHF. In DNA, the CDR3 is TGTGCCAGCAGTTTCGGGGCAGTTAGTTCACCCCTCCACTTT.

The chain recombines TRBV11-2 with TRBJ1-1, with a weak D call TRBD1 (5 bases). V lost 3 bases and J 5 bases, leaving 13 bases between the germline ends. This CDR3 has 14 residues. Per the germline V gene, CDR1 is SGHAT and CDR2 is FQNNGV. The CDR3, as DNA: TGTGCCAGCAGCTTTTCAGGGAGTTGGACTGAAGCTTTCTTT. It yields the protein CASSFSGSWTEAFF.

This clonotype was found a few times. The chain has TRBV12-3 or TRBV12-4 and TRBJ1-4; TRBD1 agrees at 11 bases. The V gene end was trimmed by 6 bases and the J gene end by 7 bases; junction bases not matched to a gene: 4. This CDR3 region has 14 residues. This CDR3 reads CASRPGQGGEKLFF. The CDR3 DNA sequence: TGTGCCAGCAGACCGGGACAGGGGGGTGAAAAACTGTTTTTT.

V and J are TRBV7-9 and TRBJ2-3; D is perhaps TRBD1 (6 bases). The CDR3 contains 13 residues. Germline loops: CDR1 SEHNR, CDR2 FQNEAQ (reference sequence). Trimming took off 2 bases at V and 6 bases at J, with 9 bases between the two ends. CDR3 bases: TGTGCCAGCAGCTTAAACAGGGTCGATACGCAGTATTTT. Translation: CASSLNRVDTQYF.

This rearrangement joins TRBV12-5 to TRBJ2-3; D is perhaps TRBD1 (6 bases). This CDR3 is 15 amino acids long. Germline V gene lookup returns CDR1 LGHNT and CDR2 FRNRAP. V lost 5 bases and J lost 4, with 16 bases in between. CDR3: CASGNRTGTADTQYF. CDR3 sequence (DNA): TGTGCTAGTGGTAATAGAACAGGGACGGCAGATACGCAGTATTTT.

In its sample, this clonotype was seen a few times. The chain links TRBV29-1 to TRBJ2-5; 7 nucleotides line up with TRBD1. The CDR3 extends over 14 amino acids. J lost 1 base, V lost 7 bases, and 9 bases had no gene match. The V gene's germline CDR1 is SQVTM and CDR2 ANQGSEA. This CDR3 reads CSARPGGSQETQYF. Written as DNA, the CDR3 is TGCAGCGCCCGCCCAGGGGGTTCCCAAGAGACCCAGTACTTC.

The V call is TRBV9, the J call TRBJ2-1; D remains unclear. The CDR3 contains 16 residues. Germline lookup yields CDR1 SGDLS and CDR2 YYNGEE. Trimming stripped 3 bases from V and 0 bases from J, with 13 bases between. DNA of the CDR3: TGTGCCAGCAGCGATGCCCGGCGTTACTCCTACAATGAGCAGTTCTTC. This gives the protein CASSDARRYSYNEQFF.

The chain couples TRBV5-6 to TRBJ1-2; D uncertain. The V end lost 7 bases, the J end lost 4 bases, and 17 bases lay between the germline ends. This CDR3 has 14 amino acids. CDR1 and CDR2 (germline): SGHDT, YYEEEE. The CDR3 reads CASVLGGRIYGYTF. In DNA form, the CDR3 reads TGTGCCAGCGTCCTCGGAGGCAGGATCTATGGCTACACCTTC. The complete variable domain, with remaining parts taken from reference TRBV5-6 and TRBJ1-2, reads DAGVTQSPTHLIKTRGQQVTLRCSPKSGHDTVSWYQQALGQGPQFIFQYYEEEERQRGNFPDRFSGHQFPNYSSELNVNALLLGDSALYLCASVLGGRIYGYTFGSGTRLTVV.

The CDR3 bases are TGTGCCAGCAGCGGTCCCGGGACTAGCGGGAGTGGGACAGATACGCAGTATTTT. This encodes CASSGPGTSGSGTDTQYF. This chain connects TRBV7-9 to TRBJ2-3; 14 bases align to TRBD2. From germline, CDR1 is SEHNR and CDR2 FQNEAQ (reference sequence). The V gene end was trimmed by 5 bases and the J gene end by 3 bases; junction bases not matched to a gene: 10. The CDR3 totals 18 residues.

The CDR3 nucleotides are TGTGCCAGCACCGCCCCGGGCACAGATACGCAGTATTTT. Translation gives CASTAPGTDTQYF. The chain has TRBV12-3 or TRBV12-4 and TRBJ2-3; no reliable D call. The V end was cut by 7 bases, the J end by 1 base, with 9 bases between. CDR3 length: 13 amino acids.

The chain carries TRBV20-1 and TRBJ1-5; a weak D match, TRBD1 (5 bases). This CDR3 comprises 14 residues. Trimming removed 1 base from V and 4 bases from J, with 11 bases in between. Per the germline V gene, CDR1 is DFQATT and CDR2 is SNEGSKA (reference sequence). The CDR3 is CSARGVTENQPQHF. The CDR3, as DNA: TGCAGTGCTAGAGGTGTGACAGAGAATCAGCCCCAGCATTTT.

This clonotype was recorded a few times. V usage is TRBV7-9 and J usage is TRBJ2-2; no clear D. CDR1 and CDR2 (germline): SEHNR, FQNEAQ (reference sequence). V was shortened by 1 base and J by 0 bases, with 9 bases between the two germline ends. CDR3 length equals 16 residues. The CDR3 sequence: CASSLVGTANTGELFF. CDR3 bases: TGTGCCAGCAGCTTAGTAGGTACCGCGAACACCGGGGAGCTGTTTTTT. The full variable domain, its missing parts supplied by reference TRBV7-9 and TRBJ2-2, is DTGVSQNPRHKITKRGQNVTFRCDPISEHNRLYWYRQTLGQGPEFLTYFQNEAQLEKSRLLSDRFSAERPKGSFSTLEIQRTEQGDSAMYLCASSLVGTANTGELFFGEGSRLTVL.

This chain links TRBV27 with TRBJ2-1; TRBD2 is a possible D gene (6 bases). V lost 0 bases and J lost 7, with 10 bases in between. The CDR3 length is 14 residues. From germline, CDR1 is MNHEY and CDR2 SMNVEV (reference sequence). The DNA for the CDR3 is TGTGCCAGCAGTTTATCAGGAGGGTGGAATGAGCAGTTCTTC. It is translated as CASSLSGGWNEQFF.

This clonotype was seen just once. An end of the junction differs from the germline gene, which may be a read error. This chain uses TRBV20-1 with TRBJ2-7; 7 nucleotides align to TRBD1. The CDR3 runs 13 residues. Germline CDR1 and CDR2: DFQATT and SNEGSKA (reference sequence). The CDR3 coding sequence is TGCGGTGCCGCGACAGGGCTGACCTACGAGCAGTACTTC. Translating gives CGAATGLTYEQYF.

This clonotype was detected a few times. V and J are TRBV6-1 and TRBJ2-1; possible D gene TRBD1, 7 bases. There are 17 residues in the CDR3. V gave up 2 bases and J gave up 5 bases, with 19 bases separating them. Germline CDR1 is MNHNS and CDR2 is SASEGT. The CDR3 DNA reads as TGTGCCAGCAGTGAACTAGGGGGCCGGGGGCTTGACAATGAGCAGTTCTTC. This translates into CASSELGGRGLDNEQFF.

The chain recombines TRBV27 with TRBJ1-2; a weak D match, TRBD1 (5 bases). Germline V CDR1 and CDR2: MNHEY, SMNVEV (reference sequence). The CDR3 spans 15 residues. With 6 bases removed from V and 2 bases from J, the gap between germline ends came to 16 bases. The CDR3 sequence: CASRTARGSNYGYTF. Here the CDR3 DNA reads TGTGCCAGCAGAACCGCCCGGGGCTCAAACTATGGCTACACCTTC.

This clonotype has more than one count but fewer than ten. The CDR3: CASSSSRELPETQYF. CDR3 nucleotide sequence: TGTGCCAGCAGCTCGTCCCGGGAACTCCCAGAGACCCAGTACTTC. The chain recombines TRBV7-2 with TRBJ2-5; maybe TRBD2 (5 bases). Germline V CDR1 and CDR2: SGHTA, FQGNSA. CDR3 length: 15 residues. Trimming took off 4 bases at V and 4 bases at J, with 16 bases between the two ends.

The chain joins TRBV4-1 to TRBJ1-1; D may be TRBD1 (5 bases). The CDR3 loop spans 15 amino acids. The V gene lost 0 bases and the J gene lost 7 bases, with 15 bases spanning the gap. Per the germline V gene, CDR1 is MGHRA and CDR2 is YSYEKL. CDR3 coding DNA: TGCGCCAGCAGCCAAGATGGGGGGGGGTTGGGTGAAGCTTTCTTT. It is translated as CASSQDGGGLGEAFF.

The rearrangement joins TRBV6-1 to TRBJ2-3, with D possibly TRBD1 on 6 matching bases. The ends were cut back, 1 base at V and 0 bases at J, with 8 bases in the middle. Germline-derived CDR1 and CDR2 are MNHNS and SASEGT. The CDR3 spans 15 residues. The chain's CDR3 is CASSEGTVSTDTQYF. The CDR3 region has the DNA TGTGCCAGCAGTGAAGGGACAGTGAGCACAGATACGCAGTATTTT.